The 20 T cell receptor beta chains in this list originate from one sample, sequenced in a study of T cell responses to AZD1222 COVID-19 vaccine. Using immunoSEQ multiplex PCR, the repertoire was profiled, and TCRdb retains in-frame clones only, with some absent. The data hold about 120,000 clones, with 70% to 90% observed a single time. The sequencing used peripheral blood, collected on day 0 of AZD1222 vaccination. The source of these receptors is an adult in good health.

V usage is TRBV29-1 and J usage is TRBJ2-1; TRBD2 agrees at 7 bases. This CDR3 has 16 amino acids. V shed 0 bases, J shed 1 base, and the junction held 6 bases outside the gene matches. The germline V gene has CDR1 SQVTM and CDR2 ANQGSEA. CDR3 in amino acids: CSVEEASGISYNEQFF. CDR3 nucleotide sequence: TGCAGCGTTGAAGAGGCCAGCGGGATTTCCTACAATGAGCAGTTCTTC.

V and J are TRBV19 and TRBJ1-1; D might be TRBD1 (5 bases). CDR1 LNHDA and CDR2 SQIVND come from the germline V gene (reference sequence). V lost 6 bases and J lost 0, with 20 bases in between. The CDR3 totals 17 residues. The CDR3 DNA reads TGTGCCAGTAGCACGGGAGGCGGAGGGGTCATGAACACTGAAGCTTTCTTT. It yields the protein CASSTGGGGVMNTEAFF.

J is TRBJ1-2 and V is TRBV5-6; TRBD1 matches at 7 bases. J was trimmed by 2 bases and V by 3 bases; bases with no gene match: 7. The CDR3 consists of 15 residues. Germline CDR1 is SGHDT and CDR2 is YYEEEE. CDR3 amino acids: CASSYGQAVNYGYTF. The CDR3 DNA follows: TGTGCCAGCAGCTACGGACAGGCTGTCAACTATGGCTACACCTTC.

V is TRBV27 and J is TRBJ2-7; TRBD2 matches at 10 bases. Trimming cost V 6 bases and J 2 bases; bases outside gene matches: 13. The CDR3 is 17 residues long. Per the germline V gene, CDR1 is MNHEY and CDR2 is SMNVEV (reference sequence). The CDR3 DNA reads TGTGCCAGCAGCCGTCGGGGAGGGACTAGCGCGGCCTACGAGCAGTACTTC. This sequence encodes CASSRRGGTSAAYEQYF.

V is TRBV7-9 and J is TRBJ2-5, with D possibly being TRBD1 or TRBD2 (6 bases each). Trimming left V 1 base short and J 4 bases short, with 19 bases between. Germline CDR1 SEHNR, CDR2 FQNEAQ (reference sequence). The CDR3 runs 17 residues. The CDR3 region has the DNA TGTGCCAGCAGCTTAGGACAGACACCCGGGGGCCCAGAGACCCAGTACTTC. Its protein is CASSLGQTPGGPETQYF.

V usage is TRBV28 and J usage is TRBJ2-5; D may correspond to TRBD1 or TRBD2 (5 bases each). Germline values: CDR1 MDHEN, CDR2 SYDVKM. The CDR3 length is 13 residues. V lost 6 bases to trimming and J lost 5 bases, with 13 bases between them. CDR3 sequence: CASRRGIWETQYF. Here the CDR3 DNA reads TGTGCCAGCAGGAGGGGTATTTGGGAGACCCAGTACTTC.

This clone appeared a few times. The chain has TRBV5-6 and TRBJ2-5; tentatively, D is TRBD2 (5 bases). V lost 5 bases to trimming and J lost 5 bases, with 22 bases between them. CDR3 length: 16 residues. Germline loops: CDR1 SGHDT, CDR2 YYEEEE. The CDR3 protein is CASSSWVLRAGETQYF. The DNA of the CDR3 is TGTGCCAGCAGTTCCTGGGTTTTGAGGGCCGGGGAGACCCAGTACTTC.

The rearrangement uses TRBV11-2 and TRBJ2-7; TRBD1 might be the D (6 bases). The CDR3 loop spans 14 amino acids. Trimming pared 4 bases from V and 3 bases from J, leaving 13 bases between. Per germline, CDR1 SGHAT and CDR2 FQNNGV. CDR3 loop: CASSSPRGHYEQYF. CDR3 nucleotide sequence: TGTGCCAGCAGCTCCCCTCGGGGACACTACGAGCAGTACTTC.

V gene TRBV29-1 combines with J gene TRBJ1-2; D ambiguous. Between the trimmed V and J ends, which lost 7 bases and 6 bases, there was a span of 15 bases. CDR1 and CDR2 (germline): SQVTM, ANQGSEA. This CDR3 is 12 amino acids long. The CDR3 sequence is CSARGEGNGYTF. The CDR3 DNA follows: TGCAGCGCCCGGGGTGAAGGGAATGGCTACACCTTC.

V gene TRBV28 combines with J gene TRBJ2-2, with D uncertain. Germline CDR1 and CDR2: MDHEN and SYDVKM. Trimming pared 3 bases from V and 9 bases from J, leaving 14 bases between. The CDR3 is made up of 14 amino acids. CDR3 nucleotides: TGTGCCAGCAGTTTCCACTCCGAGTCGAGGGAGCTGTTTTTT. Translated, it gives CASSFHSESRELFF.

The chain's CDR3 is CASSLRDLAVGNTIYF. The CDR3 nucleotides are TGTGCCAGCAGCCTGCGGGACTTGGCAGTGGGAAACACCATATATTTT. The chain recombines TRBV11-2 with TRBJ1-3; tentative D call: TRBD1 (5 bases). The CDR3 has 16 residues. Trimming took off 5 bases at V and 4 bases at J, with 18 bases between the two ends. The germline gives CDR1 SGHAT, CDR2 FQNNGV. Full variable domain (remainder filled in from reference TRBV11-2 and TRBJ1-3): EAGVAQSPRYKIIEKRQSVAFWCNPISGHATLYWYQQILGQGPKLLIQFQNNGVVDDSQLPKDRFSAERLKGVDSTLKIQPAKLEDSAVYLCASSLRDLAVGNTIYFGEGSWLTVV.

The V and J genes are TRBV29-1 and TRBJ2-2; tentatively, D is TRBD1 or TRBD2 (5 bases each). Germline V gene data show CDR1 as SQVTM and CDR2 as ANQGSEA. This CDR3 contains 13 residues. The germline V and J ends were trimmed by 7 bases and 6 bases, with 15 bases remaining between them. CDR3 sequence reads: CSADRGGSGELFF. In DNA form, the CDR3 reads TGCAGCGCCGACCGTGGGGGATCCGGGGAGCTGTTTTTT.

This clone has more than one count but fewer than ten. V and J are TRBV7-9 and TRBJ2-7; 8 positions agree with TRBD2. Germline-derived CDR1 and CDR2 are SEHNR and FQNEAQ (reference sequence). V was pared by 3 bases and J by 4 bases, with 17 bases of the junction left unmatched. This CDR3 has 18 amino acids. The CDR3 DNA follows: TGTGCCAGCAGCTTCTCCCCCCTCATGAGCAGCGGGAGTTACGAGCAGTACTTC. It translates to CASSFSPLMSSGSYEQYF.

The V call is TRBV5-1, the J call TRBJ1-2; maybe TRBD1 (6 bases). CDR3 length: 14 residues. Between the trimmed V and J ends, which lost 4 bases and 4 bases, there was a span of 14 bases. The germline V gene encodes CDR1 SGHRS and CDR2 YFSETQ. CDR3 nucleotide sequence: TGCGCCAGCAGCGCCACCGGGACATCCTATGGCTACACCTTC. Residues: CASSATGTSYGYTF.

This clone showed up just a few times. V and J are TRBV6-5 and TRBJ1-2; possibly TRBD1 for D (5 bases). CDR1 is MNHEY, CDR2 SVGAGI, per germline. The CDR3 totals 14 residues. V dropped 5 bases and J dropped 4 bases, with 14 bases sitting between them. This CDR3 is CASSNGAGSYGYTF. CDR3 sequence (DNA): TGTGCCAGCAGTAACGGGGCTGGGAGCTATGGCTACACCTTC.

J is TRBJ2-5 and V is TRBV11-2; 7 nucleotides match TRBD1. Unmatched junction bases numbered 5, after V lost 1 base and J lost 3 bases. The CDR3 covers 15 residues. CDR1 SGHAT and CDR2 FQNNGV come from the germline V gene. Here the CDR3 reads CASSLVTGEKETQYF. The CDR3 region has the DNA TGTGCCAGCAGCTTAGTAACAGGGGAAAAAGAGACCCAGTACTTC.

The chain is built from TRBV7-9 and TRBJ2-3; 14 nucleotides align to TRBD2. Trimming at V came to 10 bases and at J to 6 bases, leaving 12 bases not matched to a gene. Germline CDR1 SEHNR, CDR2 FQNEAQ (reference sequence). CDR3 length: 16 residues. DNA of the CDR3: TGTGCCACCCCGGGACTAGCGGGAGTGGAGTGGGATACGCAGTATTTT. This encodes CATPGLAGVEWDTQYF.

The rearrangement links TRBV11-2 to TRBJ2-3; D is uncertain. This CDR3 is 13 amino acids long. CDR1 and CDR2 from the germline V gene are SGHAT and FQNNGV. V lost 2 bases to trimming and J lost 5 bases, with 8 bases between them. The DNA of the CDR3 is TGTGCCAGCAGCTTAAGGGTTGGAGATACGCAGTATTTT. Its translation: CASSLRVGDTQYF.

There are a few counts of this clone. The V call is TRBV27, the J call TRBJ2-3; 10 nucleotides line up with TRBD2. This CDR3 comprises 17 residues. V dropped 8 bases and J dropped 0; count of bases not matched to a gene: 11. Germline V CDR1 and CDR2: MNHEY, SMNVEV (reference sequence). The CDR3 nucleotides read TGTGCCAGCTCCCGCCGGACTAGCGGCTCCAGCACAGATACGCAGTATTTT. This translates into CASSRRTSGSSTDTQYF.

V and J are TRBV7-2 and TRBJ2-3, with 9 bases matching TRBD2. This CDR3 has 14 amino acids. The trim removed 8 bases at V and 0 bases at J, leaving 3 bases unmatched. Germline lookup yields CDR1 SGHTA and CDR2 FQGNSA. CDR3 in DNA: TGTGCCAGCGGTACTAGCGGGAGCACAGATACGCAGTATTTT. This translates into CASGTSGSTDTQYF.